This TCR beta chain originates from a study of regulatory T cells in long-lasting Graves disease. The study, taken as a whole, reports: Fewer public clonotypes were shared by new patients (around 990) than by persistent patients (about 3,000). The study found TRBV28, TRBJ1-2 and TRBJ2-5 favored in persistent disease.

The CDR3 loop spans 13 amino acids. Trimming pared 2 bases from V and 4 bases from J, leaving 9 bases between. Germline V gives CDR1 PRHDT, CDR2 FYEKMQ (reference sequence). As for time point: newly diagnosed GD, antithyroid drugs for less than 3 months. The authors made the TCR library using RNA they extracted from PBMCs. Construction of the TCR beta libraries employed iRepertoire HTBI primers in conjunction with Arm-PCR of CDR3 regions. TCRdb fed the multiplex PCR reads into MiXCR, producing one record per CDR3 protein. The table has some 330,000 distinct CDR3 sequences, roughly 12% seen once. The sample holds many counts of this clonotype. The antigen is unknown. These same records also appear under a second study, on T cells in Graves' hyperthyroidism and ophthalmopathy.

This material consisted of peripheral blood mononuclear cells (PBMCs), taken at new diagnosis, from a patient treated with antithyroid drugs. V and J are TRBV13 and TRBJ2-7; the D gene is possibly TRBD1 (5 bases). This receptor was obtained from a woman younger than 35 with Graves disease. CDR3 coding DNA: TGTGCCAGCAGCTTAAAGGGGCGGTACGAGCAGTACTTC. Amino acid sequence: CASSLKGRYEQYF.